The clone carrying this TCR beta chain has only one observation. The repertoire was sequenced with immunoSEQ multiplex PCR; TCRdb's copy has only in-frame clones and lacks some. The data contain 250,000 to 300,000 clones, around three quarters of them seen just once; the ten biggest clones take up about 3.5%. The CDR3 is made up of 12 amino acids. Germline CDR1 is SGHNT and CDR2 is YYREEE (reference sequence). V shed 0 bases and J shed 4 bases, with 4 bases lying between them. The sample belongs to a study of blood T cell repertoires in COVID-19. The wider study: PBMCs, B-cell-depleted T cells, or T cells provided the cDNA or gDNA that made up the material.

What was sequenced was peripheral blood. This TCR derives from a woman older than 75 with acute or convalescent COVID-19. The chain carries TRBV5-4 and TRBJ1-1, with D hard to call. CDR3 sequence: CASSLASTEAFF. CDR3 in DNA: TGTGCCAGCAGCTTGGCCAGCACTGAAGCTTTCTTT. Filled out from reference TRBV5-4 and TRBJ1-1, the complete variable domain reads ETGVTQSPTHLIKTRGQQVTLRCSSQSGHNTVSWYQQALGQGPQFIFQYYREEENGRGNFPPRFSGLQFPNYSSELNVNALELDDSALYLCASSLASTEAFFGQGTRLTVV.